Here is one T cell receptor (beta chain) with its context. Antigen unknown. This record belongs to a study of blood T cells in healthy people across ages. Germline V CDR1 and CDR2: MNHEY, SVGEGT. The CDR3 has 19 amino acids. Isolating PBMCs gave at least 7 million of these cells per sample. Study-level results: It was the long-lived donors that had more naive CD4+ cells and higher diversity than aged donors.

PCR was performed a second time for 7 to 11 cycles using a sample-barcoded 5' primer and a J-beta primer mix. TCRdb passed the 5' RACE reads through MiXCR, listing each CDR3 protein once. The data show roughly 700,000 distinct CDR3 sequences, 25% seen once. The data also belong to a second study, concerning T cells of mothers and their children. This second report adds: Unrelated mother-child pairs always had slightly, but never significantly, lower normalized overlap than related pairs.

The chain employs TRBV6-2 or TRBV6-3 and TRBJ2-5; TRBD1 agrees at 8 bases. TRBJ2-7 explains the end of the DNA better; the J call may be wrong. The TCR sequence derives from a boy under 18 in good health. Sequencing input: blood. CDR3: CASSYQVPGQAPANYEQYF. CDR3 DNA: TGTGCCAGCAGTTACCAGGTCCCGGGACAGGCGCCCGCTAACTACGAGCAGTACTTC.